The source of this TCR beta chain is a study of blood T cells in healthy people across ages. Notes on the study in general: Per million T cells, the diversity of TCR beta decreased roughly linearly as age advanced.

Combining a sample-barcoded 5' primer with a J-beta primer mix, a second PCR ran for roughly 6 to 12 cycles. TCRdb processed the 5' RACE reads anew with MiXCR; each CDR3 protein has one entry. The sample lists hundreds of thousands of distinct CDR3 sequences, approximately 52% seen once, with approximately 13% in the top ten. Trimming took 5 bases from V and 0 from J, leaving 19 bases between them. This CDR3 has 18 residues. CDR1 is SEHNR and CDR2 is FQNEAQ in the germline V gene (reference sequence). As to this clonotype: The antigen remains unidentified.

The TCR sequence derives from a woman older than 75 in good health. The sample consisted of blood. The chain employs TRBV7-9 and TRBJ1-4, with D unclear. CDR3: CASSPTAIGSPTNEKLFF. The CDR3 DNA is TGTGCCAGCAGCCCGACTGCGATCGGGAGCCCAACTAATGAAAAACTGTTTTTT.